This T cell receptor beta chain was documented in a study of OX40 agonist ivuxolimab in advanced cancers. Method: immunoSEQ multiplex PCR; TCRdb's copy keeps in-frame clones and lacks some. The data show some 33,000 clones, about 81% seen once. The study's findings and limits: Low clonal expansion, among the lowest seen, marked partial responders at 0.1-3.0 mg/kg.

This clone occurred once. The antigen is undetermined. The CDR3 runs to 17 residues. Unmatched junction bases numbered 8, after V lost 0 bases and J lost 4 bases. CDR1 and CDR2 (germline): SGHRS, YFSETQ. V is TRBV5-1 and J is TRBJ1-5; 9 bases match TRBD1. Material: CD4+ or CD8+ T cells sorted from blood, obtained in a trial of the OX40 agonist ivuxolimab. The sequence was collected from an adult with an advanced solid tumor such as melanoma, head and neck, liver or kidney cancer. The CDR3 sequence: CASSLGPPGQGNQPQHF. The CDR3 region has the DNA TGCGCCAGCAGCTTGGGGCCTCCTGGACAGGGGAATCAGCCCCAGCATTTT.